Listed here are 21 T cell receptor beta chains from one sample, sequenced in a study of PD-1 blockade in classical Hodgkin lymphoma. Assay used: immunoSEQ multiplex PCR; TCRdb lists only in-frame clones, some missing. This sample has tens of thousands of clones, with nearly 90% found just once. Specified time point: cycle 4 day 1 (C4D1), after 5 to 7 weeks of nivolumab. Each and every patient relapsed after autologous stem cell transplantation, and patients got differing brentuximab vedotin exposure. The specimen comprised peripheral blood mononuclear cells (PBMCs), sampled before the fourth cycle of nivolumab. These receptors were taken from a human donor with classical Hodgkin lymphoma.

This clone was detected many times. The chain employs TRBV15 and TRBJ1-4; 9 positions match TRBD1. The CDR3 covers 16 residues. CDR1 and CDR2 from the germline V gene are LNHNV and YYDKDF (reference sequence). The J segment lost 6 bases and the V segment lost 3 bases, leaving 8 bases of the junction unmatched. CDR3 in DNA: TGTGCCACCAGCAGGGAAACCGGGACAGGGTATGAAAAACTGTTTTTT. Protein: CATSRETGTGYEKLFF.

The CDR3 reads CASSPGTYGYTF. DNA for the CDR3: TGCGCCAGCAGCCCCGGGACATATGGCTACACCTTC. The rearrangement links TRBV5-1 to TRBJ1-2, with D perhaps TRBD1 (6 bases). The CDR3 length is 12 residues. The V gene lost 4 bases and the J gene lost 5 bases, with 9 bases spanning the gap. Germline CDR1 reads SGHRS; CDR2 reads YFSETQ.

V gene TRBV7-2 combines with J gene TRBJ2-7; D might be TRBD1 or TRBD2, each matching 5 bases. Germline V gives CDR1 SGHTA, CDR2 FQGNSA. The CDR3 sequence is 14 residues long. V gave up 4 bases and J gave up 3 bases, with 13 bases separating them. CDR3 nucleotides: TGTGCCAGCAGCTCGGGGTGGGGGAACTACGAGCAGTACTTC. Residues: CASSSGWGNYEQYF. Combining the CDR3 with reference TRBV7-2 and TRBJ2-7 gives the whole variable domain GAGVSQSPSNKVTEKGKDVELRCDPISGHTALYWYRQSLGQGLEFLIYFQGNSAPDKSGLPSDRFSAERTGGSVSTLTIQRTQQEDSAVYLCASSSGWGNYEQYFGPGTRLTVT.

CDR3 amino acids: CASSPFRGQGAGRTNEKLFF. DNA of the CDR3: TGTGCCAGCAGTCCCTTTAGGGGACAGGGGGCGGGAAGAACTAATGAAAAACTGTTTTTT. V is TRBV27 and J is TRBJ1-4, with 12 bases matching TRBD1. Trimming removed 5 bases from V and 1 base from J; junction bases left unmatched: 14. The length of the CDR3 is 20 residues. The germline V gene encodes CDR1 MNHEY and CDR2 SMNVEV (reference sequence).

The rearrangement uses TRBV7-2 and TRBJ2-3; D uncertain. From germline, CDR1 is SGHTA and CDR2 FQGNSA. The CDR3 covers 11 residues. V lost 5 bases and J lost 4, with 4 bases in between. CDR3 DNA: TGTGCCAGCAGCGGGGCAGATACGCAGTATTTT. It specifies CASSGADTQYF.

The V gene is TRBV5-4, the J gene TRBJ2-3; unclear D gene. V was shortened by 0 bases and J by 1 base, with 6 bases between the two germline ends. The CDR3 extends over 14 amino acids. Germline-derived CDR1 and CDR2 are SGHNT and YYREEE (reference sequence). In nucleotides, the CDR3 is TGTGCCAGCAGCTTGGGAGTTCGCACAGATACGCAGTATTTT. Translated: CASSLGVRTDTQYF.

The CDR3, as DNA: TGTGCCAGCAGAGTAGCGGGGGGTGAGTACGAGCAGTACTTC. It yields the protein CASRVAGGEYEQYF. The chain is built from TRBV2 and TRBJ2-7; 10 nucleotides align to TRBD2. The germline V gene has CDR1 SNHLY and CDR2 FYNNEI. This CDR3 is built from 14 residues. The trim removed 6 bases at V and 4 bases at J, leaving 6 bases unmatched.

This clone appeared a few times. The V and J genes are TRBV4-2 and TRBJ1-5; no definite D call. V lost 0 bases and J lost 6, with 15 bases in between. The CDR3 has 16 amino acids. The germline V gene encodes CDR1 LGHNA and CDR2 YNFKEQ. CDR3 DNA sequence: TGTGCCAGCAGCCAAGATTCGGGAATATTCCCTCAGCCCCAGCATTTT. The encoded protein is CASSQDSGIFPQPQHF.

The rearrangement links TRBV30 to TRBJ2-7; D not resolved. In germline, CDR1 is GTSNPN, CDR2 SVGIG (reference sequence). This CDR3 is built from 12 residues. The V and J ends lost 3 bases and 3 bases respectively, with 9 bases between them. CDR3 nucleotide sequence: TGTGCCTGGAGGGGGATCAACTACGAGCAGTACTTC. Its protein is CAWRGINYEQYF.

In this sample, this clone turned up once. This rearrangement joins TRBV7-3 to TRBJ2-1; 9 nucleotides line up with TRBD2. V shed 4 bases, J shed 5 bases, and the junction held 12 bases outside the gene matches. In germline, CDR1 is SGHTA, CDR2 FQGTGA. The CDR3 has 17 residues. The DNA of the CDR3 is TGTGCCAGCAGCTCACTACCGGGGACTAGCAACGACAATGAGCAGTTCTTC. Amino acids: CASSSLPGTSNDNEQFF.

This rearrangement joins TRBV7-9 to TRBJ2-7; 7 nucleotides match TRBD1. V shed 2 bases and J 4 bases; nucleotides not matched to a gene: 5. Looked up from germline, CDR1 is SEHNR and CDR2 is FQNEAQ (reference sequence). The CDR3 extends over 14 amino acids. The CDR3 loop is CASSLRDSLYEQYF. DNA of the CDR3: TGTGCCAGCAGCTTACGGGACAGCCTATACGAGCAGTACTTC.

The chain links TRBV7-9 to TRBJ2-7; D uncertain. V was pared by 8 bases and J by 1 base, with 9 bases between. The V gene's germline CDR1 is SEHNR and CDR2 FQNEAQ (reference sequence). The CDR3 totals 12 residues. The CDR3 DNA follows: TGTGCCAGCGAGAGTGTATCCTACGAGCAGTACTTC. As protein: CASESVSYEQYF.

V and J are TRBV5-1 and TRBJ2-1; D possibly matches TRBD1 or TRBD2 (5 bases each). V lost 4 bases and J 8 bases, leaving 22 bases between the germline ends. The CDR3 spans 16 residues. The germline gives CDR1 SGHRS, CDR2 YFSETQ. The CDR3 protein is CASSRDGTPHVDEQFF. CDR3 sequence (DNA): TGCGCCAGCAGCCGGGACGGGACCCCCCACGTTGATGAGCAGTTCTTC.

The chain carries TRBV6-4 and TRBJ2-3; 8 bases map to TRBD1. The germline CDR1 and CDR2 sequences are MRHNA and SNTAGT. Losses at the gene ends were 0 bases for V and 4 bases for J; bases not matched to a gene: 3. This CDR3 spans 15 amino acids. CDR3 sequence (DNA): TGTGCCAGCAGTGACTCAGGACAGGGTCCAGATACGCAGTATTTT. This translates into CASSDSGQGPDTQYF.

The chain employs TRBV4-1 and TRBJ1-2; D possibly corresponds to TRBD1 (5 bases). The CDR3 spans 18 residues. Germline CDR1 reads MGHRA; CDR2 reads YSYEKL. With 1 base removed from V and 4 bases from J, the gap between germline ends came to 22 bases. CDR3: CASSQGGRGRTSSYGYTF. The CDR3 coding sequence is TGCGCCAGCAGCCAAGGAGGGAGGGGACGCACCTCATCCTATGGCTACACCTTC.

The CDR3 nucleotides are TGTGCCAGCAGCTTAGTCACGGGGGGGATGGAGACCCAGTACTTC. This encodes CASSLVTGGMETQYF. The chain is built from TRBV7-9 and TRBJ2-5; 8 nucleotides align to TRBD2. The CDR3 is made up of 15 amino acids. Germline V lookup: CDR1 SEHNR, CDR2 FQNEAQ (reference sequence). The V segment lost 1 base and the J segment 5 bases; nucleotides outside the gene matches: 6.

The chain couples TRBV10-2 to TRBJ2-1; 7 bases are shared with TRBD1. The length of the CDR3 is 14 residues. With 0 bases clipped from V and 4 bases from J, the junction kept 0 bases outside the gene matches. CDR1 WSHSY and CDR2 SAAADI come from the germline V gene. The CDR3: CASSESTGYNEQFF. CDR3 coding DNA: TGCGCCAGCAGTGAGTCGACAGGGTACAATGAGCAGTTCTTC.

The J gene is TRBJ2-1, the V gene TRBV10-3, with 9 bases fitting TRBD2. Per germline, CDR1 ENHRY and CDR2 SYGVKD. V gave up 3 bases and J gave up 6 bases; unmatched junction bases: 6. The CDR3 runs 15 residues. The CDR3 sequence is CAISEGGGASNEQFF. The DNA for the CDR3 is TGTGCCATCAGTGAAGGCGGGGGGGCGAGCAATGAGCAGTTCTTC.

The V call is TRBV10-1, the J call TRBJ2-7, with D hard to call. Looked up from germline, CDR1 is WNHNN and CDR2 is SYGVQD (reference sequence). V lost 3 bases, J lost 0 bases, and 18 bases lay in between. The CDR3 has 17 amino acids. The CDR3 DNA follows: TGCGCCAGCAGTGACTCTCCGTTCGACACCGTCTCCTACGAGCAGTACTTC. Encoded protein: CASSDSPFDTVSYEQYF.

The chain links TRBV5-1 to TRBJ1-3; D remains ambiguous. V was clipped by 0 bases and J by 2 bases, with 12 bases between them. The germline V gene has CDR1 SGHRS and CDR2 YFSETQ. The CDR3 has 16 amino acids. The CDR3 sequence is CASSLVPDGTGNTIYF. The CDR3 nucleotides read TGCGCCAGCAGCTTGGTCCCCGACGGTACTGGAAACACCATATATTTT.

The CDR3 protein is CASSPSGRGTYGYTF. The DNA of the CDR3 is TGTGCCAGCAGCCCGTCGGGCAGGGGGACTTATGGCTACACCTTC. The chain employs TRBV5-4 and TRBJ1-2, with 7 bases fitting TRBD1. CDR1 SGHNT and CDR2 YYREEE come from the germline V gene (reference sequence). The CDR3 length is 15 residues. V trimming: 4 bases; J trimming: 5 bases; junction bases outside the gene matches: 11.